This T cell receptor (beta chain) comes out of a study of blood T cell repertoires in COVID-19. Study context: The United States, Italy and Spain provided the acute and convalescent COVID-19 samples. In each case, the material was cDNA or gDNA derived from T cells, B-cell-depleted T cells, or PBMCs.

Per the study methods: From reference gene primer amplification, estimates of nucleated cell counts were derived. The repertoire was sequenced with immunoSEQ multiplex PCR; TCRdb's copy has only in-frame clones and lacks some. The DNA gave D and trimming, while V, J and clone size come from that table. The repertoire holds around 130,000 clones, with about 76% as singletons. The sequence derives from a man older than 75 with acute or convalescent COVID-19. The sequencing input was peripheral blood.

The CDR3 nucleotides are TGCGCCAGCAGCCATCCAGGGGGCAGGGCCAACGTCCTGACTTTC. Residues: CASSHPGGRANVLTF. The chain has TRBV4-1 and TRBJ2-6; 8 bases map to TRBD1. V shed 3 bases, J shed 5 bases, and the junction held 3 bases outside the gene matches. The CDR3 spans 15 residues. CDR1 and CDR2 (germline): MGHRA, YSYEKL.